This TCR beta chain originates from a study of T cell changes during pregnancy in multiple sclerosis. The CDR3 has 14 amino acids. V was clipped by 3 bases and J by 6 bases; unmatched bases: 5. From germline, CDR1 is MNHEY and CDR2 SMNVEV (reference sequence). Sequencing was performed with immunoSEQ multiplex PCR; in TCRdb, only in-frame clones are kept and a portion is missing. The sample includes some 110,000 clones, 92% seen only once; the top ten take about 1.6%. V usage is TRBV27 and J usage is TRBJ2-5; 9 bases agree with TRBD2. The clonotype was recovered from a female donor with multiple sclerosis, enrolled in a pregnancy study. This specimen was peripheral blood, taken in the third trimester of pregnancy. The CDR3 region is CASSFGGGAQTQYF. In DNA, the CDR3 is TGTGCCAGCAGTTTCGGCGGGGGGGCTCAGACCCAGTACTTC.